One sample yielded the 23 T cell receptor beta chains listed below, sequenced in a study of blood T cell repertoires in COVID-19. TCRdb keeps only in-frame clones here, not all; method: immunoSEQ multiplex PCR. There are approximately 130,000 clones in the sample; roughly 80% occur only once, and over 6.5% lies in the top ten. Sequencing was performed on peripheral blood. These receptors came from a human donor in a cohort sampled during active COVID-19.

The chain joins TRBV28 to TRBJ2-7; TRBD2 is a possible D gene (5 bases). CDR1 MDHEN and CDR2 SYDVKM come from the germline V gene. V was shortened by 2 bases and J by 7 bases, with 9 bases between the two germline ends. The CDR3 runs 12 residues. CDR3 nucleotide sequence: TGTGCCAGCAGTTTAGTTCCGGGGGAGCAGTACTTC. It encodes CASSLVPGEQYF.

J is TRBJ1-5 and V is TRBV10-3; no clear D gene. The V end was cut by 4 bases, the J end by 6 bases, with 10 bases between. The CDR3 is 13 amino acids. Germline V gene data show CDR1 as ENHRY and CDR2 as SYGVKD. The CDR3 DNA sequence: TGTGCCATCAGTGGAAACACGGGTCAGCCCCAGCATTTT. Its translation is CAISGNTGQPQHF.

The rearrangement links TRBV27 to TRBJ1-2; maybe TRBD1 (5 bases). V dropped 8 bases and J dropped 0 bases, with 10 bases sitting between them. The CDR3 contains 13 residues. Germline V lookup: CDR1 MNHEY, CDR2 SMNVEV (reference sequence). CDR3 in amino acids: CASSGAPNYGYTF. Written as DNA, the CDR3 is TGTGCCAGCTCTGGGGCCCCTAACTATGGCTACACCTTC.

The chain is built from TRBV15 and TRBJ1-5, with no clear D. Trimming removed 3 bases at V and 2 bases at J, with 11 bases between. The CDR3 covers 15 residues. Per germline, CDR1 LNHNV and CDR2 YYDKDF (reference sequence). The CDR3: CATSREGVGNQPQHF. CDR3 nucleotides: TGTGCCACCAGCAGGGAGGGAGTTGGCAATCAGCCCCAGCATTTT.

The chain couples TRBV27 to TRBJ1-4; TRBD1 aligns across 7 bases. Germline CDR1 and CDR2: MNHEY and SMNVEV (reference sequence). The J segment lost 8 bases and the V segment lost 0 bases, leaving 6 bases of the junction unmatched. The CDR3 extends over 15 amino acids. The CDR3 reads CASSLSGTAAEKLFF. The CDR3, as DNA: TGTGCCAGCAGTTTATCCGGGACAGCCGCAGAAAAACTGTTTTTT.

This rearrangement joins TRBV12-3 or TRBV12-4 to TRBJ1-2, with D perhaps matching TRBD1 (5 bases). The V end was cut by 4 bases, the J end by 5 bases, with 11 bases between. This CDR3 comprises 13 residues. The CDR3 DNA reads TGTGCCAGCAGTTCCGGCAGGGTTTATGGCTACACCTTC. It is translated as CASSSGRVYGYTF.

The rearrangement joins TRBV5-1 to TRBJ1-1; a weak D match, TRBD1 (6 bases). The CDR3 is 14 residues long. In germline, CDR1 is SGHRS, CDR2 YFSETQ. Deletions cut 4 bases from V and 3 bases from J, with 13 bases between. The CDR3 DNA follows: TGCGCCAGCAGCGTGATCAGGACAGACACTGAAGCTTTCTTT. Residues: CASSVIRTDTEAFF.

The chain combines TRBV29-1 with TRBJ2-7; TRBD1 matches at 12 bases. Trimming cost V 6 bases and J 7 bases; bases outside gene matches: 16. Germline loops: CDR1 SQVTM, CDR2 ANQGSEA. This CDR3 spans 16 amino acids. The DNA of the CDR3 is TGCAGCGTAGAAAAGTTTCCGGGACAGGGGGCAGGGGAGCAGTACTTC. Protein product: CSVEKFPGQGAGEQYF.

The genes are TRBV6-1 and TRBJ2-1; 10 nucleotides line up with TRBD2. V was clipped by 3 bases and J by 4 bases; unmatched bases: 9. CDR3 length: 17 residues. Per germline, CDR1 MNHNS and CDR2 SASEGT. CDR3 loop: CASSEGPALAGYNEQFF. In DNA form, the CDR3 reads TGTGCCAGCAGTGAGGGGCCGGCACTAGCGGGATACAATGAGCAGTTCTTC.

The chain joins TRBV4-1 to TRBJ1-6; a weak D match, TRBD1 (6 bases). Between the trimmed V and J ends, which lost 1 base and 7 bases, there was a span of 11 bases. Germline V gives CDR1 MGHRA, CDR2 YSYEKL. CDR3 length: 15 residues. The CDR3 DNA is TGCGCCAGCAGCCAAGGGGGCAGGGGAAATTCACCCCTCCACTTT. Translation: CASSQGGRGNSPLHF.

V usage is TRBV2 and J usage is TRBJ2-7; 9 bases fit TRBD1. The CDR3 is 14 residues long. Germline lookup yields CDR1 SNHLY and CDR2 FYNNEI. J was trimmed by 2 bases and V by 7 bases; bases with no gene match: 6. The CDR3, as DNA: TGTGCCAGCAATGGACAGGGGCGGGCCTACGAGCAGTACTTC. Protein product: CASNGQGRAYEQYF. The full variable domain, completed using reference TRBV2 and TRBJ2-7, is EPEVTQTPSHQVTQMGQEVILRCVPISNHLYFYWYRQILGQKVEFLVSFYNNEISEKSEIFDDQFSVERPDGSNFTLKIRSTKLEDSAMYFCASNGQGRAYEQYFGPGTRLTVT.

The chain joins TRBV27 to TRBJ1-2; D is perhaps TRBD1 (5 bases). The germline V and J ends were trimmed by 5 bases and 4 bases, with 17 bases remaining between them. Germline CDR1 reads MNHEY; CDR2 reads SMNVEV (reference sequence). The CDR3 runs to 15 residues. CDR3: CASSPGAGYAYGYTF. CDR3 in DNA: TGTGCCAGCAGTCCCGGGGCGGGGTACGCCTATGGCTACACCTTC.

The chain couples TRBV3-1 (or the pseudogene TRBV3-2) to TRBJ1-5; D may be TRBD1 (6 bases). This CDR3 has 15 residues. Germline CDR1 LGHDT, CDR2 YNNKEL (reference sequence). The ends were cut back, 3 bases at V and 4 bases at J, with 13 bases in the middle. CDR3: CASSHGGQANQPQHF. The CDR3 DNA reads TGTGCCAGCAGCCACGGGGGGCAGGCGAATCAGCCCCAGCATTTT.

This rearrangement joins TRBV24-1 to TRBJ2-7; D gene unclear. V was cut by 9 bases and J by 5 bases, with 16 bases left in between. The CDR3 extends over 13 amino acids. Germline CDR1 is KGHDR and CDR2 is SFDVKD. CDR3 sequence: CATEWARGHEQYF. In nucleotides, the CDR3 is TGTGCCACCGAATGGGCGCGTGGTCACGAGCAGTACTTC.

CDR3 coding DNA: TGTGCCAGCAGCCCCTTGACAGCCTCCTACGAGCAGTACTTC. Encoded protein: CASSPLTASYEQYF. The chain uses TRBV7-2 and TRBJ2-7; possible D gene TRBD1, 5 bases. The CDR3 length is 14 residues. Looked up from germline, CDR1 is SGHTA and CDR2 is FQGNSA. The V end was cut by 5 bases, the J end by 0 bases, with 11 bases between.

The chain uses TRBV11-3 and TRBJ1-3, with D hard to call. The germline V gene has CDR1 SGHNT and CDR2 YENEEA. This CDR3 is built from 15 residues. V was clipped by 1 base and J by 0 bases, with 7 bases between them. This CDR3 is CASSLAVSSGNTIYF. The CDR3 nucleotides are TGTGCCAGCAGCTTAGCTGTATCCTCTGGAAACACCATATATTTT. Using reference TRBV11-3 and TRBJ1-3 for the parts outside the CDR3, the full variable domain is EAGVVQSPRYKIIEKKQPVAFWCNPISGHNTLYWYLQNLGQGPELLIRYENEEAVDDSQLPKDRFSAERLKGVDSTLKIQPAELGDSAVYLCASSLAVSSGNTIYFGEGSWLTVV.

The chain couples TRBV27 to TRBJ1-4, with D uncertain. Per germline, CDR1 MNHEY and CDR2 SMNVEV (reference sequence). CDR3 length equals 12 residues. V was clipped by 8 bases and J by 8 bases, with 12 bases between them. CDR3 DNA sequence: TGTGCCAGCGGGCTTATTGGAGAAAAACTGTTTTTT. As protein: CASGLIGEKLFF.

This clone has just one count. The chain links TRBV10-3 to TRBJ1-2, with D uncertain. The CDR3 contains 15 residues. Germline assignment: CDR1 ENHRY and CDR2 SYGVKD. Trimming removed 4 bases at V and 3 bases at J, with 15 bases between. CDR3 sequence (DNA): TGTGCCATCAGTGGACTCCGGGAGGTGGACTATGGCTACACCTTC. It is translated as CAISGLREVDYGYTF.

V gene TRBV10-2 combines with J gene TRBJ2-7, with TRBD2 as a possible D gene (5 bases). Germline V gene data show CDR1 as WSHSY and CDR2 as SAAADI. The ends were cut back, 7 bases at V and 3 bases at J, with 19 bases in the middle. The CDR3 is 15 amino acids. This CDR3 reads CASNQRGERGYEQYF. The CDR3 DNA is TGCGCCAGCAATCAGCGTGGGGAGAGAGGCTACGAGCAGTACTTC.

V is TRBV5-8 and J is TRBJ2-1; 10 nucleotides align to TRBD2. Germline-derived CDR1 and CDR2 are SGHTS and YDEGEE. V lost 4 bases and J lost 4; bases outside the gene matches: 14. The CDR3 covers 18 residues. In nucleotides, the CDR3 is TGTGCCAGCAGCGGCAGGGGGGAGCGGGGGGGCCGTTACAATGAGCAGTTCTTC. Its protein product is CASSGRGERGGRYNEQFF.

V is TRBV4-2 and J is TRBJ2-7, with 8 bases aligning to TRBD2. The V gene end was trimmed by 1 base and the J gene end by 4 bases; junction bases not matched to a gene: 6. The CDR3 runs 15 residues. Germline V lookup: CDR1 LGHNA, CDR2 YNFKEQ. As DNA, the CDR3 is TGTGCCAGCAGCCAAGTCTCCGGGAGGGGGTACGAGCAGTACTTC. Protein product: CASSQVSGRGYEQYF.

The chain is built from TRBV6-5 and TRBJ1-1; no definite D call. Germline CDR1 MNHEY, CDR2 SVGAGI. Trimming removed 4 bases from V and 1 base from J, with 10 bases in between. The CDR3 consists of 14 residues. The CDR3 DNA sequence: TGTGCCAGCAGTTCTCAGGTCCAGAACACTGAAGCTTTCTTT. It codes for CASSSQVQNTEAFF.

V is TRBV5-1 and J is TRBJ2-7, with 7 bases lining up with TRBD1. This CDR3 has 14 amino acids. Germline assignment: CDR1 SGHRS and CDR2 YFSETQ. Losses at the gene ends were 0 bases for V and 6 bases for J; bases not matched to a gene: 6. DNA for the CDR3: TGCGCCAGCAGCTTGGGACAGGGTAAAGTCGAGCAGTACTTC. Encoded protein: CASSLGQGKVEQYF.